What follows are 19 T cell receptor beta chains derived from one specimen sequenced in a study of cytomegalovirus exposure and HLA in healthy donors (dated by TCRdb to 2015 to 2018). The library was obtained by the immunoSEQ multiplex PCR assay. For the multiplex PCR, a mixture combining 60 forward primers for TCR Vbeta segments and 13 reverse primers for TCR Jbeta segments was used. The table was pulled from immuneACCESS by TCRdb, which kept in-frame rearrangements only. Such tables lose some clones; where checked, under half of the loss comes from unresolved V genes, and the rest has no known cause. This sample lists about 100,000 clones; 74% were detected once. The top ten constitute 2.6% of the sample. The sequencing sample was made of PBMCs. The receptors shown here come from a man aged 45 to 65 in good health and CMV-seropositive.

The chain is built from TRBV7-8 and TRBJ2-7; no clear D. CDR1 and CDR2 (germline): SGHVS, FQNEAQ. CDR3 size: 14 residues. V lost 0 bases and J 1 base, leaving 7 bases between the germline ends. CDR3 region: CASSLAQKSYEQYF. The CDR3 DNA reads TGTGCCAGCAGCTTAGCGCAGAAATCCTACGAGCAGTACTTC. The entire variable domain, with the rest obtained from reference TRBV7-8 and TRBJ2-7, is as follows: GAGVSQSPRYKVAKRGQDVALRCDPISGHVSLFWYQQALGQGPEFLTYFQNEAQLDKSGLPSDRFFAERPEGSVSTLKIQRTQQEDSAVYLCASSLAQKSYEQYFGPGTRLTVT.

The chain employs TRBV7-2 and TRBJ2-7; 10 bases align to TRBD1. This CDR3 is built from 15 residues. CDR1 and CDR2 from the germline V gene are SGHTA and FQGNSA. The junction had 1 base not matched to a gene; V was cut back by 1 base and J by 1 base. The CDR3 protein is CASSLEGQGSYEQYF. The DNA for the CDR3 is TGTGCCAGCAGCTTAGAGGGACAGGGGTCCTACGAGCAGTACTTC. The whole variable domain, filled in from reference TRBV7-2 and TRBJ2-7, reads GAGVSQSPSNKVTEKGKDVELRCDPISGHTALYWYRQSLGQGLEFLIYFQGNSAPDKSGLPSDRFSAERTGGSVSTLTIQRTQQEDSAVYLCASSLEGQGSYEQYFGPGTRLTVT.

The chain links TRBV30 to TRBJ2-2; TRBD1 aligns across 8 bases. Germline CDR1 is GTSNPN and CDR2 is SVGIG (reference sequence). This CDR3 is built from 16 residues. V lost 2 bases to trimming and J lost 7 bases; unmatched junction nucleotides: 12. CDR3 sequence (DNA): TGTGCCTGGAGTTCTCCTCGGACAGGGATAAACGGGGAGCTGTTTTTT. It codes for CAWSSPRTGINGELFF.

The V gene is TRBV30, the J gene TRBJ2-1; D might be TRBD2 (6 bases). Trimming cost V 4 bases and J 10 bases, with 17 bases left between them. The CDR3 extends over 13 amino acids. Germline lookup yields CDR1 GTSNPN and CDR2 SVGIG (reference sequence). The chain's CDR3 is CAWTKGGTEEQFF. The CDR3 DNA follows: TGTGCCTGGACCAAGGGCGGGACGGAGGAGCAGTTCTTC.

The rearrangement joins TRBV5-6 to TRBJ2-4, with 8 bases identical to TRBD1. This CDR3 is built from 15 residues. Losses at the gene ends were 0 bases for V and 6 bases for J; bases not matched to a gene: 5. Germline values: CDR1 SGHDT, CDR2 YYEEEE. The chain's CDR3 is CASSLGQGKLNIQYF. CDR3 bases: TGTGCCAGCAGCTTGGGACAGGGGAAGTTAAACATTCAGTACTTC.

This rearrangement joins TRBV6-1 to TRBJ2-7, with D maybe TRBD2 (6 bases). Germline V gene sequence: CDR1 MNHNS, CDR2 SASEGT. CDR3 length: 12 residues. V gave up 6 bases and J gave up 5 bases, with 11 bases separating them. This CDR3 is CASRTSSHEQYF. In DNA form, the CDR3 reads TGTGCCAGCAGGACTAGTAGCCACGAGCAGTACTTC.

The chain has TRBV13 and TRBJ2-7, with D possibly matching TRBD1 (5 bases). Germline CDR1 and CDR2: PRHDT and FYEKMQ (reference sequence). This CDR3 spans 14 amino acids. Trimming shortened V by 3 bases and J by 0 bases, and 9 bases separated the two germline ends. The CDR3 loop is CASSFKTDSYEQYF. CDR3 DNA sequence: TGTGCCAGCAGCTTCAAGACAGACTCCTACGAGCAGTACTTC. The full variable domain, in which reference TRBV13 and TRBJ2-7 provide the parts outside the CDR3, is AAGVIQSPRHLIKEKRETATLKCYPIPRHDTVYWYQQGPGQDPQFLISFYEKMQSDKGSIPDRFSAQQFSDYHSELNMSSLELGDSALYFCASSFKTDSYEQYFGPGTRLTVT.

The V gene is TRBV5-6, the J gene TRBJ2-7, with TRBD2 as a possible D gene (6 bases). The CDR3 has 14 residues. Deletions cut 7 bases from V and 0 bases from J, with 14 bases between. CDR1 SGHDT and CDR2 YYEEEE come from the germline V gene. CDR3 sequence reads: CASHPGVHSYEQYF. The CDR3 DNA sequence: TGTGCCAGCCACCCGGGGGTCCACTCCTACGAGCAGTACTTC.

The genes are TRBV4-2 and TRBJ2-1, with D possibly being TRBD1 (6 bases). The CDR3 spans 18 residues. Trimming took 3 bases from V and 5 from J, leaving 23 bases between them. Germline CDR1 is LGHNA and CDR2 is YNFKEQ. The CDR3 spells CASSHLEPGTRAHNEQFF. The CDR3 bases are TGTGCCAGCAGCCACCTGGAACCCGGGACACGAGCACACAATGAGCAGTTCTTC.

This chain links TRBV5-1 with TRBJ2-3, with no clear D. From germline, CDR1 is SGHRS and CDR2 YFSETQ. There are 16 residues in the CDR3. Trimming cost V 0 bases and J 1 base, with 12 bases left between them. The CDR3, as DNA: TGCGCCAGCAGCTTGGGACACCCTCTTGGCACAGATACGCAGTATTTT. It translates to CASSLGHPLGTDTQYF.

The chain links TRBV25-1 to TRBJ1-3, with 8 bases lining up with TRBD1. The germline CDR1 and CDR2 sequences are MGHDK and SYGVNS. The CDR3 covers 15 residues. V was pared by 2 bases and J by 8 bases, with 8 bases of the junction left unmatched. CDR3 nucleotide sequence: TGTGCCAGCAGTGAAGCAGGGGGCATAGGAGACACCATATATTTT. Protein sequence: CASSEAGGIGDTIYF. The complete variable domain, with remaining parts taken from reference TRBV25-1 and TRBJ1-3, reads EADIYQTPRYLVIGTGKKITLECSQTMGHDKMYWYQQDPGMELHLIHYSYGVNSTEKGDLSSESTVSRIRTEHFPLTLESARPSHTSQYLCASSEAGGIGDTIYFGEGSWLTVV.

The J gene is TRBJ1-1, the V gene TRBV5-5; D is possibly TRBD1 (6 bases). Germline V gives CDR1 SGHKS, CDR2 YYEKEE (reference sequence). The V gene lost 6 bases and the J gene lost 4 bases, with 13 bases spanning the gap. This CDR3 spans 13 amino acids. CDR3 DNA: TGTGCCAGCACTACCATAGGGGGCACTGAAGCTTTCTTT. Amino acids: CASTTIGGTEAFF. Full variable domain (remainder filled in from reference TRBV5-5 and TRBJ1-1): DAGVTQSPTHLIKTRGQQVTLRCSPISGHKSVSWYQQVLGQGPQFIFQYYEKEERGRGNFPDRFSARQFPNYSSELNVNALLLGDSALYLCASTTIGGTEAFFGQGTRLTVV.

As DNA, the CDR3 is TGTGCCAGCAGAGGAGCGGGAGGGGCTTCCTACGAGCAGTACTTC. Protein: CASRGAGGASYEQYF. The rearrangement joins TRBV5-6 to TRBJ2-7, with TRBD2 matching over 10 bases. The CDR3 extends over 15 amino acids. Germline lookup yields CDR1 SGHDT and CDR2 YYEEEE. V dropped 5 bases and J dropped 1; count of bases not matched to a gene: 6. Based on the CDR3 plus reference TRBV5-6 and TRBJ2-7, the full variable domain is DAGVTQSPTHLIKTRGQQVTLRCSPKSGHDTVSWYQQALGQGPQFIFQYYEEEERQRGNFPDRFSGHQFPNYSSELNVNALLLGDSALYLCASRGAGGASYEQYFGPGTRLTVT.

The CDR3 DNA reads as TGTGCCAGCAGCCCGGGGGGGCGAATAACACCCCTCCACTTT. This gives the protein CASSPGGRITPLHF. V gene TRBV28 combines with J gene TRBJ1-6; possible D gene TRBD1, 6 bases. The germline V and J ends were trimmed by 6 bases and 11 bases, with 17 bases remaining between them. Germline assignment: CDR1 MDHEN and CDR2 SYDVKM. This CDR3 contains 14 residues. Variable domain in full (rest from reference TRBV28 and TRBJ1-6): DVKVTQSSRYLVKRTGEKVFLECVQDMDHENMFWYRQDPGLGLRLIYFSYDVKMKEKGDIPEGYSVSREKKERFSLILESASTNQTSMYLCASSPGGRITPLHFGNGTRLTVT.

The V call is TRBV5-8, the J call TRBJ2-1; 8 bases are a match to TRBD2. V lost 5 bases and J lost 4; bases outside the gene matches: 8. The CDR3 sequence is 15 residues long. The germline CDR1 and CDR2 sequences are SGHTS and YDEGEE. The CDR3 loop reads CASSRGGPSYNEQFF. The DNA of the CDR3 is TGTGCCAGCAGTCGCGGGGGGCCCTCTTACAATGAGCAGTTCTTC.

This sequence joins TRBV25-1 and TRBJ1-2; 9 nucleotides align to TRBD1. The CDR3 is 16 residues long. V was pared by 1 base and J by 7 bases, with 10 bases of the junction left unmatched. Germline CDR1 reads MGHDK; CDR2 reads SYGVNS. CDR3 in DNA: TGTGCCAGCAGTGAATCCAAGGCAGGACAGGGGACTGGCTACACCTTC. Its translation: CASSESKAGQGTGYTF.

This clone has only one observation. This CDR3 reads CASSVEEGISAFF. The CDR3 DNA reads TGTGCCAGCAGCGTAGAGGAGGGGATAAGTGCTTTCTTT. This chain uses TRBV9 with TRBJ1-1; tentative D call: TRBD1 (5 bases). The CDR3 consists of 13 residues. Trimming left V 0 bases short and J 11 bases short, with 14 bases between. The germline gives CDR1 SGDLS, CDR2 YYNGEE. The whole variable domain, filled in from reference TRBV9 and TRBJ1-1, reads DSGVTQTPKHLITATGQRVTLRCSPRSGDLSVYWYQQSLDQGLQFLIQYYNGEERAKGNILERFSAQQFPDLHSELNLSSLELGDSALYFCASSVEEGISAFFGQGTRLTVV.

The rearrangement uses TRBV5-4 and TRBJ2-5; 13 positions agree with TRBD2. The junction had 10 bases not matched to a gene; V was cut back by 0 bases and J by 5 bases. This CDR3 has 18 amino acids. The germline CDR1 and CDR2 sequences are SGHNT and YYREEE (reference sequence). CDR3 sequence (DNA): TGTGCCAGCAGCTTGGAAACTAGCGGGGGGGCCGGGACGGAGACCCAGTACTTC. Its translation: CASSLETSGGAGTETQYF. Variable domain in full (rest from reference TRBV5-4 and TRBJ2-5): ETGVTQSPTHLIKTRGQQVTLRCSSQSGHNTVSWYQQALGQGPQFIFQYYREEENGRGNFPPRFSGLQFPNYSSELNVNALELDDSALYLCASSLETSGGAGTETQYFGPGTRLLVL.

The chain employs TRBV2 and TRBJ1-2; 11 bases agree with TRBD1. Trimming cost V 3 bases and J 14 bases; bases outside gene matches: 11. The CDR3 has 14 amino acids. Germline values: CDR1 SNHLY, CDR2 FYNNEI. CDR3 protein: CASSDRRHRDRGTF. The CDR3 DNA follows: TGTGCCAGCAGTGATAGAAGACACCGGGACAGGGGGACCTTC.